Listed below are T cell receptor beta chains from one sample, sequenced in a study of T-cell reconstitution after alpha-beta-depleted transplantation in children. A single record per CDR3 protein comes from TCRdb applying MiXCR to the PCR reads. The sample records hundreds of thousands of distinct CDR3 sequences, around 13% being singletons. The input for sequencing was PBMCs, mostly from graft donor cells, taken 360 days after TCRalphabeta/CD19-depleted stem cell transplant. The receptors were sampled from a male patient under 18 who had a stem cell transplant for acute myeloid leukemia, so the T cells may come from the graft donor. The CDR3 runs from the conserved cysteine through the conserved F or W. Each record gives: CDR3 DNA, CDR3 protein, V gene, J gene, D gene, clone size. A D gene is named only where the DNA matches it firmly. Only some rows state a clone size, as once, few, many or a class for expanded clones.

cdr3_nt: TGTGCCACCAGTGACCCGGCATTGGGACTAGCGGGAGATACGCAGTATTTT
cdr3_aa: CATSDPALGLAGDTQYF
v_call: TRBV24-1
j_call: TRBJ2-3
d_call: TRBD2
clone_size: many

cdr3_nt: TGTGCCAGCAGCCAATACGAGCGGCGCGGGACTAGCCTAGACAATGAGCAGTTCTTC
cdr3_aa: CASSQYERRGTSLDNEQFF
v_call: TRBV14
j_call: TRBJ2-1
d_call: TRBD2
clone_size: few

cdr3_nt: TGCAGTGCTAGGCCCAGCGGGAGACAAAACAGCGGGGAGCTGTTTTTT
cdr3_aa: CSARPSGRQNSGELFF
v_call: TRBV20-1
j_call: TRBJ2-2
d_call: TRBD2
clone_size: NA

cdr3_nt: TGTGCCACCAGTGATGCACTAGCGGGAGGGCCCCGGGAGCTGTTTTTT
cdr3_aa: CATSDALAGGPRELFF
v_call: TRBV24-1
j_call: TRBJ2-2
d_call: TRBD2
clone_size: NA

cdr3_nt: TGTGCCAGCAGTCACAACAGGGGGCGGTCGGGGAATTCACCCCTCCACTTT
cdr3_aa: CASSHNRGRSGNSPLHF
v_call: TRBV6-5
j_call: TRBJ1-6
d_call: TRBD1
clone_size: NA

cdr3_nt: TGTGCCAGCAGCTTAGGCTACAGGGGATCCTACGAGCAGTACTTC
cdr3_aa: CASSLGYRGSYEQYF
v_call: TRBV7-2
j_call: TRBJ2-7
d_call: TRBD1
clone_size: few

cdr3_nt: TGCAGCGTTGGCAGGGGGCGTCGGAGGGACACTGAAGCTTTCTTT
cdr3_aa: CSVGRGRRRDTEAFF
v_call: TRBV29-1
j_call: TRBJ1-1
d_call: TRBD1
clone_size: NA

cdr3_nt: TGTGCCAGCCCCCACGGGTGGTGGGGGCACTACGAGCAGTACTTC
cdr3_aa: CASPHGWWGHYEQYF
v_call: TRBV3-1
j_call: TRBJ2-7
d_call: NA
clone_size: NA

cdr3_nt: TGTGCCAGCAGCCGCCTGGTGGCGTCAGACGATACTAATGAAGAAAAACTGTTTTTT
cdr3_aa: CASSRLVASDDTNEEKLFF
v_call: TRBV3-1
j_call: TRBJ1-4
d_call: NA
clone_size: NA

cdr3_nt: TGCAGTGTTCGAATACCGGGACAACGCACCGGGGAGCTGTTTTTT
cdr3_aa: CSVRIPGQRTGELFF
v_call: TRBV20-1
j_call: TRBJ2-2
d_call: NA
clone_size: few

cdr3_nt: TGTGCCAGCAGTGTCGCGGGAGTGCCAGGCGAGCAGTACTTC
cdr3_aa: CASSVAGVPGEQYF
v_call: TRBV25-1
j_call: TRBJ2-7
d_call: TRBD2
clone_size: many

cdr3_nt: TGTGCCAGCAGTCACGGACTAGCGGGAGTGTATGAGCAGTTCTTC
cdr3_aa: CASSHGLAGVYEQFF
v_call: TRBV6-5
j_call: TRBJ2-1
d_call: TRBD2
clone_size: NA

cdr3_nt: TGTGCCAGCAGGGAAGATTTAGCCAAAAACATTCAGTACTTC
cdr3_aa: CASREDLAKNIQYF
v_call: TRBV6-1
j_call: TRBJ2-4
d_call: NA
clone_size: NA

cdr3_nt: TGCAGCCCGAACCGGGGCCTGCGGACTAGCGACTCCTACGAGCAGTACTTC
cdr3_aa: CSPNRGLRTSDSYEQYF
v_call: TRBV20-1
j_call: TRBJ2-7
d_call: TRBD2
clone_size: NA

cdr3_nt: TGTGCCAGCAGTCCACCGGGACAGGGCCGAAAAAAGTACTTC
cdr3_aa: CASSPPGQGRKKYF
v_call: TRBV12-3/TRBV12-4
j_call: TRBJ2-7
d_call: TRBD1
clone_size: many

cdr3_nt: TGCAGTGCTAGAAACGTACAGAGCACAGATACGCAGTATTTT
cdr3_aa: CSARNVQSTDTQYF
v_call: TRBV20-1
j_call: TRBJ2-3
d_call: NA
clone_size: NA

cdr3_nt: TGCGCCAGCAGCACGAACAATGGGGGTAGCGACGAGCAGTACTTC
cdr3_aa: CASSTNNGGSDEQYF
v_call: TRBV5-1
j_call: TRBJ2-7
d_call: NA
clone_size: few

cdr3_nt: TGTGCCAGCAGCCCCGGGGACAGGGACGAGCAGTACTTC
cdr3_aa: CASSPGDRDEQYF
v_call: TRBV11-2
j_call: TRBJ2-7
d_call: TRBD1
clone_size: many

cdr3_nt: TGTGCCATCAGCTTGACAGGACGGGCCCGTCAAGAGACCCAGTACTTC
cdr3_aa: CAISLTGRARQETQYF
v_call: TRBV10-3
j_call: TRBJ2-5
d_call: NA
clone_size: once

cdr3_nt: TGTGCCAGCAGTCCCGGGAGCGGGACTAGCACAGATACGCAGTATTTT
cdr3_aa: CASSPGSGTSTDTQYF
v_call: TRBV12-3/TRBV12-4
j_call: TRBJ2-3
d_call: TRBD2
clone_size: few

cdr3_nt: TGTGCCAGCAGCTTGGGGGCGCTTACTGAAGCTTTCTTT
cdr3_aa: CASSLGALTEAFF
v_call: TRBV7-6
j_call: TRBJ1-1
d_call: NA
clone_size: NA

cdr3_nt: TGTGCCAGCAGCCCCTGGACTAGCGTTCGGGAGAACATTCAGTACTTC
cdr3_aa: CASSPWTSVRENIQYF
v_call: TRBV7-9
j_call: TRBJ2-4
d_call: TRBD2
clone_size: few

cdr3_nt: TGTGCCAGCAGTCCTGACCCCGAGGAGCGGGGGGCCAACGTCCTGACTTTC
cdr3_aa: CASSPDPEERGANVLTF
v_call: TRBV28
j_call: TRBJ2-6
d_call: NA
clone_size: NA

cdr3_nt: TGCAGTGCTTTGGTATTTTCGGCAGATACGCAGTATTTT
cdr3_aa: CSALVFSADTQYF
v_call: TRBV20-1
j_call: TRBJ2-3
d_call: NA
clone_size: few

cdr3_nt: TGTGCCAGCAGTCGTGCTACTAGCTTAGAGACCCAGTACTTC
cdr3_aa: CASSRATSLETQYF
v_call: TRBV12-3/TRBV12-4
j_call: TRBJ2-5
d_call: NA
clone_size: few

cdr3_nt: TGCGCCAGCAGCTTGGCCTTGGGGAGACGAGACGAGCAGTACTTC
cdr3_aa: CASSLALGRRDEQYF
v_call: TRBV5-1
j_call: TRBJ2-7
d_call: NA
clone_size: NA

cdr3_nt: TGTGCCATCAGTGGAGGGGGGCAGACCACAGATACGCAGTATTTT
cdr3_aa: CAISGGGQTTDTQYF
v_call: TRBV10-3
j_call: TRBJ2-3
d_call: NA
clone_size: many

cdr3_nt: TGTGCCAGCAGCTTAGACCTGACTAGATTTCGGTATGAGCAGTTCTTC
cdr3_aa: CASSLDLTRFRYEQFF
v_call: TRBV7-6
j_call: TRBJ2-1
d_call: NA
clone_size: many

cdr3_nt: TGTGCCACCAGCAGAGTTCTAGGGGCTGCAGATACGCAGTATTTT
cdr3_aa: CATSRVLGAADTQYF
v_call: TRBV15
j_call: TRBJ2-3
d_call: NA
clone_size: NA

cdr3_nt: TGCAGCGTTGGTTCGGGACTCTTGAACACCGGGGAGCTGTTTTTT
cdr3_aa: CSVGSGLLNTGELFF
v_call: TRBV29-1
j_call: TRBJ2-2
d_call: NA
clone_size: NA

cdr3_nt: TGTGCCATTAGTCTAGGACAGGCCTCCGAAGATACGCAGTATTTT
cdr3_aa: CAISLGQASEDTQYF
v_call: TRBV10-3
j_call: TRBJ2-3
d_call: TRBD1
clone_size: NA

cdr3_nt: TGTGCCAGCAGGAAATCTACAGGGAATTGGGCGAGGAACAACAATGAGCAGTTCTTC
cdr3_aa: CASRKSTGNWARNNNEQFF
v_call: TRBV6-2/TRBV6-3
j_call: TRBJ2-1
d_call: NA
clone_size: NA

cdr3_nt: TGCAGTGCTAGAGATCGGAGGCAGGGGCCCCCAGAGACCCAGTACTTC
cdr3_aa: CSARDRRQGPPETQYF
v_call: TRBV20-1
j_call: TRBJ2-5
d_call: NA
clone_size: few

cdr3_nt: TGTGCCAGCAGTTGGCGGCCCCGGGGGGGAAGAAACGAGCAGTACTTC
cdr3_aa: CASSWRPRGGRNEQYF
v_call: TRBV12-3/TRBV12-4
j_call: TRBJ2-7
d_call: TRBD2
clone_size: NA

cdr3_nt: TGTGCCAGCAGCCAATATGCAGGGAGGTACAATGAGCAGTTCTTC
cdr3_aa: CASSQYAGRYNEQFF
v_call: TRBV3-1
j_call: TRBJ2-1
d_call: NA
clone_size: NA

cdr3_nt: TGTGCCAGCTCCGCCGGAGGCGGGATAGGGAGAGATACGCAGTATTTT
cdr3_aa: CASSAGGGIGRDTQYF
v_call: TRBV18
j_call: TRBJ2-3
d_call: NA
clone_size: many

cdr3_nt: TGTGCCAGCTCACCTAGACTAGCGGGAGCTCAGAACGAGCAGTACTTC
cdr3_aa: CASSPRLAGAQNEQYF
v_call: TRBV18
j_call: TRBJ2-7
d_call: TRBD2
clone_size: NA

cdr3_nt: TGTGCCACCAGCAGAGTACTAGCGGGCCCTGGGAATGAGCAGTTCTTC
cdr3_aa: CATSRVLAGPGNEQFF
v_call: TRBV15
j_call: TRBJ2-1
d_call: TRBD2
clone_size: NA

cdr3_nt: TGTGCCAGCAGCCTGAACGGTGAGCAGTTCTTC
cdr3_aa: CASSLNGEQFF
v_call: TRBV12-3/TRBV12-4
j_call: TRBJ2-1
d_call: NA
clone_size: many

cdr3_nt: TGTGCCAGCAGCTTACCCACCCTCAGGGGTGGGGCAGTCTACCAAGAGACCCAGTACTTC
cdr3_aa: CASSLPTLRGGAVYQETQYF
v_call: TRBV7-8
j_call: TRBJ2-5
d_call: NA
clone_size: NA

cdr3_nt: TGCGCCAGCAGCCAAGTAGCAGGCCATGAGCAGTTCTTC
cdr3_aa: CASSQVAGHEQFF
v_call: TRBV4-3
j_call: TRBJ2-1
d_call: NA
clone_size: few

cdr3_nt: TGCAGTGCTGGGGGACTAGCGGGACCACTCTCCTACAATGAGCAGTTCTTC
cdr3_aa: CSAGGLAGPLSYNEQFF
v_call: TRBV20-1
j_call: TRBJ2-1
d_call: TRBD2
clone_size: NA

cdr3_nt: TGTGCCACCAGCAGAGAGGGACAGATCTATGAGCAGTTCTTC
cdr3_aa: CATSREGQIYEQFF
v_call: TRBV15
j_call: TRBJ2-1
d_call: TRBD1
clone_size: NA

cdr3_nt: TGCGCCAGCAGCTTGCCTCAAAGGAGAGGTGTAAAGGAGACCCAGTACTTC
cdr3_aa: CASSLPQRRGVKETQYF
v_call: TRBV5-1
j_call: TRBJ2-5
d_call: NA
clone_size: NA

cdr3_nt: TGTGCCAGCAGTTCATTCCCGTCACGTAAGCCCTACACAGATACGCAGTATTTT
cdr3_aa: CASSSFPSRKPYTDTQYF
v_call: TRBV28
j_call: TRBJ2-3
d_call: NA
clone_size: many

cdr3_nt: TGTGCCAGCAGTTCCCGGACTAGCGGGACGCGGCTTAGGGGCGAGCAGTACTTC
cdr3_aa: CASSSRTSGTRLRGEQYF
v_call: TRBV28
j_call: TRBJ2-7
d_call: TRBD2
clone_size: NA

cdr3_nt: TGTGCCAGCAGTCCGATTAGCGGGATCTACAATGAGCAGTTCTTC
cdr3_aa: CASSPISGIYNEQFF
v_call: TRBV27
j_call: TRBJ2-1
d_call: TRBD2
clone_size: few

cdr3_nt: TGCGCCAGCACAGGTCTAAACGCGGGCAATGAGCAGTTCTTC
cdr3_aa: CASTGLNAGNEQFF
v_call: TRBV10-2
j_call: TRBJ2-1
d_call: NA
clone_size: few

cdr3_nt: TGTGCCAGCAGTGAAAGCGGGAGGGCGGGCACAGATACGCAGTATTTT
cdr3_aa: CASSESGRAGTDTQYF
v_call: TRBV28
j_call: TRBJ2-3
d_call: TRBD2
clone_size: NA

cdr3_nt: TGTGCCAGTAGTACCACCTTACAGGGGGCGAAGCATTTT
cdr3_aa: CASSTTLQGAKHF
v_call: TRBV19
j_call: TRBJ1-5
d_call: TRBD1
clone_size: once

cdr3_nt: TGTGCCAGCAGCCCCTCAGGGAGGGGACAGGGAGTGTACTTC
cdr3_aa: CASSPSGRGQGVYF
v_call: TRBV7-3
j_call: TRBJ2-7
d_call: TRBD1
clone_size: NA

cdr3_nt: TGTACCTTCTGGTTGGACTCTGGGGCCAACGTCCTGACTTTC
cdr3_aa: CTFWLDSGANVLTF
v_call: TRBV3-1
j_call: TRBJ2-6
d_call: NA
clone_size: once

cdr3_nt: TGTGCCAGTAGTATCGGAACTAGCGGTGGAGAGCGGCAGTACTTC
cdr3_aa: CASSIGTSGGERQYF
v_call: TRBV19
j_call: TRBJ2-7
d_call: TRBD2
clone_size: few

cdr3_nt: TGTGCCAGCAGTTTTCTGGGCGATGACTCCTACGAGCAGTACTTC
cdr3_aa: CASSFLGDDSYEQYF
v_call: TRBV28
j_call: TRBJ2-7
d_call: NA
clone_size: NA

cdr3_nt: TGCAGTGCTAGACTCGGCAGCAATCAGCCCCAGCATTTT
cdr3_aa: CSARLGSNQPQHF
v_call: TRBV20-1
j_call: TRBJ1-5
d_call: NA
clone_size: NA